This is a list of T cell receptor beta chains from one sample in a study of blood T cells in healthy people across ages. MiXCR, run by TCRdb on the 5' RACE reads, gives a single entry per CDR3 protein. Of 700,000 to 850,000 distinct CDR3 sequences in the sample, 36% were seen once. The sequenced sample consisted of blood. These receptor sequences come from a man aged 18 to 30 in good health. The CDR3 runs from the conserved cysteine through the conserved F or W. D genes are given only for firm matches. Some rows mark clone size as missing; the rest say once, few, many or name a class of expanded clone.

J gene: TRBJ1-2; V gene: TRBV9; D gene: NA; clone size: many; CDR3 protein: CASSGRGYTF; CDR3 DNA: TGCGCCAGCAGTGGTAGGGGCTACACCTTC
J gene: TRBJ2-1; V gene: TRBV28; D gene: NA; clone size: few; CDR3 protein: CASSPLGAGAKNNEQFF; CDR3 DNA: TGTGCCAGCAGTCCTCTAGGCGCGGGGGCCAAGAACAATGAGCAGTTCTTC
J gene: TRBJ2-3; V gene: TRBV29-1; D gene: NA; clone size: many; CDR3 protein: CSVAKALQGDTQYF; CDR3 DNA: TGCAGCGTTGCGAAGGCTCTTCAAGGAGATACGCAGTATTTT
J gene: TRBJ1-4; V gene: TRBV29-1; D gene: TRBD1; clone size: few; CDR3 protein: CSVKGAHEKLFF; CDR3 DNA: TGCAGCGTGAAGGGGGCCCATGAAAAACTGTTTTTT
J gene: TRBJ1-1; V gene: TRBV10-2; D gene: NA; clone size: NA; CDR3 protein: CARPSRGRNAEAFF; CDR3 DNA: TGCGCCAGACCCTCGAGGGGAAGGAACGCTGAAGCTTTCTTT
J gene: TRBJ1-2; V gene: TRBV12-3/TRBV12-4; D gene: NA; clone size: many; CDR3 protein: CATHLLAAPNYGYTF; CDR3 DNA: TGTGCCACCCACCTTCTAGCCGCCCCTAACTATGGCTACACCTTC
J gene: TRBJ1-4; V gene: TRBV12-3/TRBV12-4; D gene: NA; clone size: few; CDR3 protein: CASSFGRDNEKLFF; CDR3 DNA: TGTGCCAGCAGTTTTGGCAGGGATAATGAAAAACTGTTTTTT
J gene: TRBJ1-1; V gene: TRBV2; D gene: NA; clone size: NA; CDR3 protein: CASSEEFGAWAFF; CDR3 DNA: TGTGCCAGCAGTGAGGAATTTGGAGCGTGGGCTTTCTTT
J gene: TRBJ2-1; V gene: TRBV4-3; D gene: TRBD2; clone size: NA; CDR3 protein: CAGSQSLAGDYNEQFF; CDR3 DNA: TGCGCCGGCAGCCAGAGCCTAGCGGGAGATTACAATGAGCAGTTCTTC
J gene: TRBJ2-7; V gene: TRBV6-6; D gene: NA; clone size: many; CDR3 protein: CASSDAEGYEQYF; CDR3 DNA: TGTGCCAGCAGTGACGCAGAGGGTTACGAGCAGTACTTC
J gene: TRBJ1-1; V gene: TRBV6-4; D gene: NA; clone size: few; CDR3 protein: CASRERAWTEAFF; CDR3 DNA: TGTGCCAGCAGAGAGAGGGCATGGACTGAAGCTTTCTTT
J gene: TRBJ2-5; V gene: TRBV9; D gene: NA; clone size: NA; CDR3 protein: CASSPSGGLGETQYF; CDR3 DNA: TGTGCCAGCAGCCCTAGTGGGGGACTCGGGGAGACCCAGTACTTC
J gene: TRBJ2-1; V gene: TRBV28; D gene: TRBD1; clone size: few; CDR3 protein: CASSLLGGGRFSYNEQFF; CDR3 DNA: TGTGCCAGCAGTTTGTTAGGGGGCGGAAGATTCTCCTACAATGAGCAGTTCTTC
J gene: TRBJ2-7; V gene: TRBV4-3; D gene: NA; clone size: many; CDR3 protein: CASSQDRYEQYF; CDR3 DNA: TGCGCCAGCAGCCAAGATCGTTACGAGCAGTACTTC
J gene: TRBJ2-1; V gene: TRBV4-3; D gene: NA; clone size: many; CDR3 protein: CASSQDTGQSNEQFF; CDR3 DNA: TGCGCCAGCAGCCAAGATACTGGACAGTCCAATGAGCAGTTCTTC
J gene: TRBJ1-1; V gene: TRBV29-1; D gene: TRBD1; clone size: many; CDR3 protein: CSAGAGGSREAFF; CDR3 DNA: TGCAGCGCTGGGGCAGGGGGGAGTCGGGAAGCTTTCTTT
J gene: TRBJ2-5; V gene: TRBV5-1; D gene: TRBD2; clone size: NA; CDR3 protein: CASSSPGGYGETQYF; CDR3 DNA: TGCGCCAGCAGCTCTCCCGGGGGGTATGGGGAGACCCAGTACTTC
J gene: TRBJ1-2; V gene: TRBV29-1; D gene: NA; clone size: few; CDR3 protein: CSVETAIYGYTF; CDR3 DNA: TGCAGCGTTGAGACGGCGATTTATGGCTACACCTTC
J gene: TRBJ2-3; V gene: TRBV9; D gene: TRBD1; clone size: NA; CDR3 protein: CASSFTGERDTQYF; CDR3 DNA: TGTGCCAGCAGCTTTACAGGGGAACGAGATACGCAGTATTTT
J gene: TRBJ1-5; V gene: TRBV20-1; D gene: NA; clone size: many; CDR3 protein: CSARGGGGQPQHF; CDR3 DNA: TGCAGTGCTAGGGGAGGGGGTGGTCAGCCCCAGCATTTT
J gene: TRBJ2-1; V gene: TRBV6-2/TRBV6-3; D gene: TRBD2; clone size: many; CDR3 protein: CASRSGGSSYNEQFF; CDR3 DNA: TGTGCCAGCAGGAGCGGGGGGTCCTCCTACAATGAGCAGTTCTTC
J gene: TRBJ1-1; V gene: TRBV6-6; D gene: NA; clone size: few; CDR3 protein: CASSYGQKNTEAFF; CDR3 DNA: TGTGCCAGCAGTTACGGACAGAAGAACACTGAAGCTTTCTTT
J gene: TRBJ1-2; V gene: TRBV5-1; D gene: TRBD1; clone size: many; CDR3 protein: CASSPSTGDYGYTF; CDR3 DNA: TGCGCCAGCAGCCCCTCGACAGGGGACTATGGCTACACCTTC
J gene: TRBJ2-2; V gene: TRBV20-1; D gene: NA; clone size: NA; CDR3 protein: CSARASNTGELFF; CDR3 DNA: TGCAGTGCTAGGGCCTCGAACACCGGGGAGCTGTTTTTT
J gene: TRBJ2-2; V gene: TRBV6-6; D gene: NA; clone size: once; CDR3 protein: CASSYPDGKNTGELFF; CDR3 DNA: TGTGCCAGCAGTTACCCGGACGGAAAGAACACCGGGGAGCTGTTTTTT
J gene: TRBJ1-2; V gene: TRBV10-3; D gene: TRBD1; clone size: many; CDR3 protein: CAISKTGADGYTF; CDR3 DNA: TGTGCCATCAGTAAGACAGGGGCGGATGGCTACACCTTC
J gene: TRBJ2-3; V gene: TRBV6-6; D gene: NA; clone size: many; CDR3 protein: CASSYRGDTQYF; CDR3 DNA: TGTGCCAGCAGTTACAGGGGAGATACGCAGTATTTT
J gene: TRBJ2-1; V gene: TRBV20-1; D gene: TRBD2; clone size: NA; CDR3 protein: CSATTGTSGGWEQFF; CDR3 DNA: TGCAGTGCTACGACCGGGACTAGCGGGGGGTGGGAGCAGTTCTTC
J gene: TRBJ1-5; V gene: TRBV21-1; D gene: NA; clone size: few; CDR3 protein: CASSKGTAHQPQHF; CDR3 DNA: TGTGCCAGCAGCAAAGGGACAGCCCATCAGCCCCAGCATTTT
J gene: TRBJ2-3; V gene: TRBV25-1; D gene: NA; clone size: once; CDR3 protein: CAIAVATDTQSF; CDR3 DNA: TGTGCCATCGCAGTGGCGACAGATACGCAGTCTTTT
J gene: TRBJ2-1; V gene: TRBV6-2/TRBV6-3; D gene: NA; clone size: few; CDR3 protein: CASSPLGGGPGNEQFF; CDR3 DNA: TGTGCCAGCAGTCCCCTTGGGGGGGGGCCAGGAAATGAGCAGTTCTTC
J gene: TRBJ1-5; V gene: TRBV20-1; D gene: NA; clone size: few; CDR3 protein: CSARDPGSNQPQHF; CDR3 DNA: TGCAGTGCTAGAGATCCTGGTAGCAATCAGCCCCAGCATTTT
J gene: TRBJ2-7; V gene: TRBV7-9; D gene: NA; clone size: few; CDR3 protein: CASDELVSYEQYF; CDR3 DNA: TGTGCCAGCGACGAATTAGTCTCCTACGAGCAGTACTTC
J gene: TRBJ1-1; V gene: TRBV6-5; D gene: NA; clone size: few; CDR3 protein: CASSSLGRSTEAFF; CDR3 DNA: TGTGCCAGCAGTTCCCTCGGAAGGAGCACTGAAGCTTTCTTT
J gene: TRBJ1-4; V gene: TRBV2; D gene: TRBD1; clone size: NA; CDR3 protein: CASIAGTGNEKLFF; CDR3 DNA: TGTGCCAGCATCGCCGGGACAGGGAATGAAAAACTGTTTTTT
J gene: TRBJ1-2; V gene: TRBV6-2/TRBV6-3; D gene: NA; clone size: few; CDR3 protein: CASSYEGPAPVTYGYTF; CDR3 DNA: TGTGCCAGCAGTTACGAGGGCCCGGCTCCAGTCACTTATGGCTACACCTTC
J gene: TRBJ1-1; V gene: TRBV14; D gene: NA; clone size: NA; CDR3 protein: CASSPAWAGVNTEAFF; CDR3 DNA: TGTGCCAGCAGCCCCGCCTGGGCAGGGGTGAACACTGAAGCTTTCTTT
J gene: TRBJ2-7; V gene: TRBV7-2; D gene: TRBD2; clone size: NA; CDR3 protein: CASSSLSGGAQYF; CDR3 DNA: TGTGCCAGCAGCTCCCTTAGCGGGGGGGCACAGTACTTC
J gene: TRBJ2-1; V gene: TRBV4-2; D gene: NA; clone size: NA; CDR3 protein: CASSQERVGNEQFF; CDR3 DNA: TGTGCCAGCAGCCAAGAGAGGGTCGGCAATGAGCAGTTCTTC
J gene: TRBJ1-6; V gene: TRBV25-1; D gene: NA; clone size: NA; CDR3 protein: CASSGWGEASPLHF; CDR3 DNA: TGTGCCAGCAGTGGATGGGGGGAAGCTTCACCCCTCCACTTT
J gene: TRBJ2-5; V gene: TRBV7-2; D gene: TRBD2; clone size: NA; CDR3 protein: CASSVERGETQYF; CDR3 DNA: TGTGCCAGCAGCGTAGAGCGGGGTGAGACCCAGTACTTC
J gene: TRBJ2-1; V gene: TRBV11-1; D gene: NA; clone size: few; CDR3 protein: CASSLGGGQAYNEQFF; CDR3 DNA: TGTGCCAGCAGCTTAGGTGGGGGGCAGGCCTACAATGAGCAGTTCTTC
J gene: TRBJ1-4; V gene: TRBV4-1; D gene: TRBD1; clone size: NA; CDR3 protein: CARRDRGHPGATNEKLFF; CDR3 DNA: TGCGCCAGGCGGGACAGGGGGCATCCAGGGGCAACTAATGAAAAACTGTTTTTT
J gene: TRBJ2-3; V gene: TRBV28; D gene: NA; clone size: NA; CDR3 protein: CASSFATASTDTRYF; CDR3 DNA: TGTGCCAGCAGTTTTGCGACAGCTAGCACAGATACGCGGTATTTT
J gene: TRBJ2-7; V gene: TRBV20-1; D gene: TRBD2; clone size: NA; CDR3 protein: CSAGTSGIYEQYF; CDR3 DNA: TGCAGTGCCGGGACTAGCGGGATATACGAGCAGTACTTC
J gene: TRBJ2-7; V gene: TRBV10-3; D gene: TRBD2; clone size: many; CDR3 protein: CAIPPGGNSYEQYF; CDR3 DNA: TGTGCCATCCCCCCGGGGGGGAACTCCTACGAGCAGTACTTC
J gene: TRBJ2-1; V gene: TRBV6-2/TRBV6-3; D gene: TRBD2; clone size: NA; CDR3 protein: CASSDPSGGANNEQFF; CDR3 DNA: TGTGCCAGCAGTGATCCTAGCGGGGGGGCGAACAATGAGCAGTTCTTC
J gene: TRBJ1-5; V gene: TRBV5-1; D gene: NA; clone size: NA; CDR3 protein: CASSPVGPGDSNQPQHF; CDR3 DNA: TGCGCCAGCAGCCCGGTAGGCCCAGGGGATAGCAATCAGCCCCAGCATTTT
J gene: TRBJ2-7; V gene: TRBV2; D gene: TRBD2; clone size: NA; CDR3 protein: CASTSGGANNEQYF; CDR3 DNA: TGTGCCAGCACCAGCGGGGGGGCCAACAATGAGCAGTACTTC
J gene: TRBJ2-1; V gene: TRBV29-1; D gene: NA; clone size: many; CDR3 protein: CSVLDPNRDNEQFF; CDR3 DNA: TGCAGCGTTCTGGACCCCAATCGGGACAATGAGCAGTTCTTC
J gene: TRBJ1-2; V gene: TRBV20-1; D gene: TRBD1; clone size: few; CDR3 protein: CSAAETGGGPGYTF; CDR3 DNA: TGCAGTGCTGCCGAAACAGGGGGCGGGCCCGGCTACACCTTC
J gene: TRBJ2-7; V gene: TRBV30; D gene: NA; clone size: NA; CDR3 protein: CALKLTHYEQYF; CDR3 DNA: TGTGCCCTGAAGCTGACCCACTACGAGCAGTACTTC
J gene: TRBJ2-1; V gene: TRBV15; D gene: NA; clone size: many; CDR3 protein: CATSTRQSPYNEQFF; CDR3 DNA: TGTGCCACCAGCACTCGACAGTCCCCCTACAATGAGCAGTTCTTC
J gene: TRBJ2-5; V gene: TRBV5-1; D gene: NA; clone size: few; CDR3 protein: CASSLALGGSETQYF; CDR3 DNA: TGCGCCAGCAGCCTGGCACTAGGGGGGTCAGAGACCCAGTACTTC